These T cell receptor beta chains were read from a single sample in a study of T-cell reconstitution after alpha-beta-depleted transplantation in children. TCRdb used MiXCR to reprocess the PCR reads, holding one entry per CDR3 protein. Among fewer than 700,000 distinct CDR3 sequences listed, 20% to 25% were seen once. The specimen comprised PBMCs, mostly from graft donor cells, sampled 360 days after TCRalphabeta/CD19-depleted stem cell transplant. Source of these receptors: a boy under two years old who had a stem cell transplant for acute myeloid leukemia, so the T cells may come from the graft donor. Each CDR3 is given with its conserved first and last residue. The order of the fields is V gene, D gene, clone size, J gene, CDR3 protein, CDR3 DNA. The D gene is left open where the match is weak. Not all rows give a size; the values are once, few, many and, for expanded clones, a class.

TRBV3-1	-	-	TRBJ2-1	CASSQDRGYLSYNEQFF	TGTGCCAGCAGCCAAGATAGAGGATACCTCTCCTACAATGAGCAGTTCTTC
TRBV4-3	-	many	TRBJ2-1	CASSQGAGGRMFF	TGCGCCAGCAGCCAAGGAGCGGGTGGGCGTATGTTCTTC
TRBV20-1	-	-	TRBJ2-7	CSARDPAGYEQYF	TGCAGTGCTAGAGACCCCGCAGGTTACGAGCAGTACTTC
TRBV20-1	-	many	TRBJ2-7	CSASGLKDRGVSFYEQYF	TGCAGTGCTAGCGGCCTTAAAGACCGCGGGGTCAGCTTCTACGAGCAGTACTTC
TRBV7-2	-	once	TRBJ2-5	CASSLAGSRSVTQYF	TGTGCCAGCAGCTTAGCAGGGTCTAGAAGTGTGACCCAGTACTTC
TRBV5-1	-	many	TRBJ2-3	CASSPGASTDTQYF	TGCGCCAGCAGCCCCGGAGCTAGCACAGATACGCAGTATTTT
TRBV12-3/TRBV12-4	-	-	TRBJ2-3	CASSSRGATDTQYF	TGTGCCAGCAGTTCCAGGGGGGCCACAGATACGCAGTATTTT
TRBV24-1	TRBD1	many	TRBJ2-6	CATSDQRTGPGANVLTF	TGTGCCACCAGTGATCAGCGGACAGGGCCTGGGGCCAACGTCCTGACTTTC
TRBV7-3	-	few	TRBJ2-1	CASRDDRDANNEQFF	TGTGCCAGCAGGGACGACCGGGACGCTAACAATGAGCAGTTCTTC
TRBV6-5	TRBD1	many	TRBJ2-5	CASRTGEETQYF	TGTGCCAGCAGGACAGGGGAAGAGACCCAGTACTTC
TRBV25-1	-	-	TRBJ2-5	CASSEWGQISETQYF	TGTGCCAGCAGTGAATGGGGACAAATTTCAGAGACCCAGTACTTC
TRBV12-3/TRBV12-4	-	-	TRBJ1-1	CASSFAGWNTEAFF	TGTGCCAGCAGTTTCGCGGGTTGGAACACTGAAGCTTTCTTT
TRBV2	-	-	TRBJ2-3	CASSESQGIRDTQYF	TGTGCCAGCAGTGAATCTCAGGGGATAAGAGATACGCAGTATTTT
TRBV7-2	TRBD1	many	TRBJ1-1	CASSLAQGGTEAFF	TGTGCCAGCAGCTTAGCGCAGGGGGGAACTGAAGCTTTCTTT
TRBV5-1	-	many	TRBJ2-7	CASSLAENYEQYF	TGCGCCAGCAGCTTGGCAGAGAACTACGAGCAGTACTTC
TRBV20-1	-	-	TRBJ2-1	CSAPDVHRYNEQFF	TGCAGTGCCCCGGACGTGCACCGATACAATGAGCAGTTCTTC
TRBV5-1	TRBD1	many	TRBJ2-1	CASSLGQGYNEQFF	TGTGCCAGCAGCCTGGGACAGGGGTACAATGAGCAGTTCTTC
TRBV20-1	-	-	TRBJ2-3	CSARDTGITDTQYF	TGCAGTGCTAGAGATACAGGGATCACAGATACGCAGTATTTT
TRBV10-3	-	-	TRBJ1-1	CAISDPGRKTEAFF	TGTGCCATCAGTGACCCTGGACGTAAGACTGAAGCTTTCTTT
TRBV29-1	TRBD1	many	TRBJ1-2	CSATTGTDGYTF	TGCAGCGCAACGACAGGGACCGATGGCTACACCTTC
TRBV4-3	-	many	TRBJ2-2	CASSPTPITGELFF	TGCGCCAGCAGCCCAACCCCGATTACCGGGGAGCTGTTTTTT
TRBV6-4	-	few	TRBJ2-2	CASSRDLNTGELFF	TGTGCCAGCAGTAGGGACTTGAACACCGGGGAGCTGTTTTTT
TRBV5-5	-	many	TRBJ2-1	CASSLWTSYNEQFF	TGTGCCAGCAGCTTGTGGACCTCCTACAATGAGCAGTTCTTC